The 26 T cell receptor beta chains listed next were all sequenced from one sample in a study of control samples from healthy donors and cancer patients. Sequenced by immunoSEQ multiplex PCR; TCRdb stores in-frame clones only, minus some. The sample consists of approximately 180,000 clones, around 94% of them appearing once. Material for sequencing was blood. All receptors come from a woman aged 18-29 years in good health.

This sequence joins TRBV28 and TRBJ1-3; D is unclear. V was cut by 2 bases and J by 4 bases, with 6 bases left in between. Germline CDR1 and CDR2: MDHEN and SYDVKM. This CDR3 has 13 residues. The CDR3 here is CASSLLYGNTIYF. In nucleotides, the CDR3 is TGTGCCAGCAGTTTACTATACGGAAACACCATATATTTT.

The rearrangement uses TRBV2 and TRBJ1-5; D might be TRBD1 (5 bases). The CDR3 covers 14 residues. The V end was cut by 6 bases, the J end by 6 bases, with 15 bases between. CDR1 SNHLY and CDR2 FYNNEI come from the germline V gene. The CDR3 reads CASRENQGRQPQHF. The CDR3 DNA is TGTGCCAGCAGGGAAAATCAGGGTCGTCAGCCCCAGCATTTT.

The chain couples TRBV2 to TRBJ1-6; 9 nucleotides agree with TRBD1. Trimming removed 7 bases from V and 5 bases from J; junction bases left unmatched: 9. Germline V gives CDR1 SNHLY, CDR2 FYNNEI. The CDR3 totals 16 residues. CDR3 loop: CASTGDRGYNNSPLHF. The CDR3 DNA follows: TGTGCCAGCACAGGTGACAGGGGGTACAATAATTCACCCCTCCACTTT.

This clone was detected only once. V usage is TRBV11-3 and J usage is TRBJ1-3, with TRBD1 identical over 7 bases. V lost 5 bases to trimming and J lost 0 bases; unmatched junction nucleotides: 4. CDR3 length equals 15 residues. The germline V gene has CDR1 SGHNT and CDR2 YENEEA. This CDR3 is CASSEDRTSGNTIYF. Written as DNA, the CDR3 is TGTGCCAGCAGCGAGGACAGGACCTCTGGAAACACCATATATTTT.

This clone was seen a handful of times. J is TRBJ2-3 and V is TRBV18, with 8 bases that match TRBD2. The ends lost 3 bases at V and 6 bases at J; junction bases unmatched: 11. Germline CDR1 reads KGHSH; CDR2 reads LQKENI. CDR3 length: 16 amino acids. CDR3: CASSPLTAGVADTQYF. The CDR3 DNA follows: TGTGCCAGCTCACCCCTGACAGCGGGAGTGGCGGATACGCAGTATTTT.

The chain uses TRBV4-2 and TRBJ2-3, with D possibly matching TRBD2 (6 bases). Per germline, CDR1 LGHNA and CDR2 YNFKEQ. V lost 1 base and J 0 bases, leaving 14 bases between the germline ends. The CDR3 extends over 17 amino acids. CDR3 DNA: TGTGCCAGCAGCCAAGGGGTTCGCGGGGCTAGCACAGATACGCAGTATTTT. This translates into CASSQGVRGASTDTQYF.

In its sample, this clone was seen once. The V gene is TRBV15, the J gene TRBJ1-1; no definite D call. CDR1 is LNHNV and CDR2 is YYDKDF in the germline V gene (reference sequence). Trimming shortened V by 0 bases and J by 2 bases, and 7 bases separated the two germline ends. This CDR3 has 14 residues. Here the CDR3 reads CATSRDSSNTEAFF. In nucleotides, the CDR3 is TGTGCCACCAGCAGAGACAGTTCCAACACTGAAGCTTTCTTT.

A few counts support this clone. The chain combines TRBV7-9 with TRBJ1-5; D is ambiguous. Germline lookup yields CDR1 SEHNR and CDR2 FQNEAQ (reference sequence). The ends were cut back, 5 bases at V and 3 bases at J, with 14 bases in the middle. The length of the CDR3 is 15 residues. The CDR3: CASSLSLTANQPQHF. CDR3 DNA sequence: TGTGCCAGCAGCCTCTCCCTGACGGCCAATCAGCCCCAGCATTTT.

J is TRBJ1-5 and V is TRBV5-8; D not certain. From germline, CDR1 is SGHTS and CDR2 YDEGEE. V lost 2 bases, J lost 0 bases, and 15 bases lay in between. The CDR3 sequence is 17 residues long. CDR3 in DNA: TGTGCCAGCAGCTTCTCGGTGACCGCACATAGCAATCAGCCCCAGCATTTT. Protein sequence: CASSFSVTAHSNQPQHF.

This chain connects TRBV4-1 to TRBJ1-5; D is ambiguous. Germline V CDR1 and CDR2: MGHRA, YSYEKL. The CDR3 loop spans 13 amino acids. Trimming pared 1 base from V and 7 bases from J, leaving 8 bases between. DNA of the CDR3: TGCGCCAGCAGCCAAGTTCCAGGCCAGCCCCAGCATTTT. Its protein is CASSQVPGQPQHF.

With respect to this clone: The junction departs from the called germline gene at one end, perhaps through a read error. The chain employs TRBV7-2 and TRBJ2-5; D might be TRBD1 or TRBD2, each matching 6 bases. The germline CDR1 and CDR2 sequences are SGHTA and FQGNSA. This CDR3 contains 12 residues. CDR3 protein: CASTRMGGAVHF. The DNA of the CDR3 is TGTGCCAGCACCCGCATGGGGGGCGCAGTCCACTTC.

This rearrangement joins TRBV19 to TRBJ1-3; no reliable D call. The CDR3 spans 16 residues. V dropped 2 bases and J dropped 0 bases, with 11 bases sitting between them. The germline CDR1 and CDR2 sequences are LNHDA and SQIVND (reference sequence). The CDR3 DNA follows: TGTGCCAGTAGTATAAAATGGGTCAACTCTGGAAACACCATATATTTT. Its translation is CASSIKWVNSGNTIYF.

CDR3 in DNA: TGTGCCATCACCGACCCAACCTTTACAGATACGCAGTATTTT. It yields the protein CAITDPTFTDTQYF. The chain links TRBV10-3 to TRBJ2-3; no clear D gene. This CDR3 is built from 14 residues. Trimming removed 7 bases at V and 3 bases at J, with 14 bases between. Germline values: CDR1 ENHRY, CDR2 SYGVKD.

The V gene is TRBV19, the J gene TRBJ2-7; unclear D gene. The CDR3 loop spans 12 amino acids. V lost 3 bases to trimming and J lost 3 bases, with 6 bases between them. Germline values: CDR1 LNHDA, CDR2 SQIVND (reference sequence). The CDR3 DNA reads TGTGCCAGTAGTATTGGGAACTACGAGCAGTACTTC. It encodes CASSIGNYEQYF. The whole variable domain, filled in from reference TRBV19 and TRBJ2-7, reads DGGITQSPKYLFRKEGQNVTLSCEQNLNHDAMYWYRQDPGQGLRLIYYSQIVNDFQKGDIAEGYSVSREKKESFPLTVTSAQKNPTAFYLCASSIGNYEQYFGPGTRLTVT.

The chain couples TRBV5-6 to TRBJ1-2; tentatively, D is TRBD1 (5 bases). This CDR3 spans 15 amino acids. Deletions cut 2 bases from V and 1 base from J, with 12 bases between. The germline gives CDR1 SGHDT, CDR2 YYEEEE. The CDR3 sequence is CASSLFDRNNYGYTF. In nucleotides, the CDR3 is TGTGCCAGCAGCTTATTCGACAGAAATAACTATGGCTACACCTTC. Variable domain in full (rest from reference TRBV5-6 and TRBJ1-2): DAGVTQSPTHLIKTRGQQVTLRCSPKSGHDTVSWYQQALGQGPQFIFQYYEEEERQRGNFPDRFSGHQFPNYSSELNVNALLLGDSALYLCASSLFDRNNYGYTFGSGTRLTVV.

The chain links TRBV10-3 to TRBJ1-4, with 9 bases fitting TRBD1. CDR3 length: 15 amino acids. The germline V gene has CDR1 ENHRY and CDR2 SYGVKD. V lost 10 bases and J lost 0; bases outside the gene matches: 6. CDR3 amino acids: CATGQGSSTNEKLFF. The DNA of the CDR3 is TGTGCCACGGGACAGGGTTCCTCAACTAATGAAAAACTGTTTTTT.

The chain carries TRBV7-9 and TRBJ2-3; D is ambiguous. Germline V gene lookup returns CDR1 SEHNR and CDR2 FQNEAQ (reference sequence). This CDR3 is built from 13 residues. With 5 bases removed from V and 3 bases from J, the gap between germline ends came to 9 bases. The chain's CDR3 is CASSMIGTDTQYF. In nucleotides, the CDR3 is TGTGCCAGCAGCATGATAGGGACAGATACGCAGTATTTT.

This chain joins TRBV25-1 and TRBJ1-6; D is perhaps TRBD1 (6 bases). V gave up 3 bases and J gave up 7 bases, with 13 bases separating them. Per germline, CDR1 MGHDK and CDR2 SYGVNS. The CDR3 runs 15 residues. As DNA, the CDR3 is TGTGCCAGCAGTGAGATGGTGGGGGCCAATTCACCCCTCCACTTT. Its protein is CASSEMVGANSPLHF.

The chain has TRBV19 and TRBJ1-1, with 7 bases that match TRBD1. With V trimmed by 3 bases and J by 1 base, 5 bases remained unmatched. Germline loops: CDR1 LNHDA, CDR2 SQIVND (reference sequence). This CDR3 is 15 amino acids long. The CDR3 reads CASSIPNRGNTEAFF. CDR3 nucleotide sequence: TGTGCCAGTAGTATTCCAAACAGGGGGAACACTGAAGCTTTCTTT.

The V call is TRBV3-1 (or the pseudogene TRBV3-2), the J call TRBJ2-2, with TRBD2 matching over 10 bases. CDR1 is LGHDT, CDR2 YNNKEL, per germline (reference sequence). V lost 4 bases to trimming and J lost 5 bases; unmatched junction nucleotides: 16. The CDR3 covers 19 residues. CDR3 nucleotides: TGTGCCAGCAGCCCGCCTAAGCGGGGGGGCCGATGGAAAACCGGGGAGCTGTTTTTT. It specifies CASSPPKRGGRWKTGELFF.

This rearrangement joins TRBV4-3 to TRBJ1-1; D possibly corresponds to TRBD1 (5 bases). The CDR3 length is 15 residues. V was clipped by 1 base and J by 4 bases, with 13 bases between them. The germline V gene encodes CDR1 LGHNA and CDR2 YSLEER. The CDR3 here is CASSQGIEGITEAFF. CDR3 DNA sequence: TGCGCCAGCAGCCAAGGGATCGAGGGGATCACTGAAGCTTTCTTT.

The chain has TRBV6-5 and TRBJ1-4, with D perhaps matching TRBD1 (6 bases). CDR3 size: 15 residues. The germline CDR1 and CDR2 sequences are MNHEY and SVGAGI. Trimming took 6 bases from V and 8 from J, leaving 19 bases between them. This CDR3 reads CASRGSGGGQEKLFF. CDR3 DNA: TGTGCCAGCAGAGGATCGGGAGGAGGACAGGAAAAACTGTTTTTT.

V usage is TRBV18 and J usage is TRBJ2-3, with TRBD2 matching 10 bases. The CDR3 consists of 19 residues. The V and J ends lost 4 bases and 4 bases, in that order; junction bases with no gene match: 17. Germline V gene data show CDR1 as KGHSH and CDR2 as LQKENI. In DNA, the CDR3 is TGTGCCAGCTCACGGAATCTAGCTAGCGGGGGCTATCTCCCAGATACGCAGTATTTT. Its protein is CASSRNLASGGYLPDTQYF.

The chain combines TRBV6-6 with TRBJ2-2; D ambiguous. The CDR3 spans 12 residues. The germline gives CDR1 MNHNY, CDR2 SVGAGI (reference sequence). V lost 2 bases to trimming and J lost 2 bases, with 0 bases between them. The CDR3 is CASSYNTGELFF. CDR3 bases: TGTGCCAGCAGTTACAACACCGGGGAGCTGTTTTTT.

The chain recombines TRBV7-6 with TRBJ2-7; TRBD2 matches 9 bases. There are 13 residues in the CDR3. V lost 6 bases, J lost 7 bases, and 7 bases stayed unmatched. The germline V gene has CDR1 SGHVS and CDR2 FNYEAQ. The CDR3 DNA is TGTGCCAGCAGTCCCCCCGCGGGGGGGGAGCAGTACTTC. It specifies CASSPPAGGEQYF.

CDR3 region: CASSLVAGTFGVYEQYF. The CDR3 bases are TGTGCCAGCAGCTTAGTCGCAGGGACTTTTGGGGTTTACGAGCAGTACTTC. The chain has TRBV7-6 and TRBJ2-7; D might be TRBD2 (6 bases). The CDR3 consists of 17 residues. Trimming removed 1 base from V and 4 bases from J, with 20 bases in between. Germline CDR1 SGHVS, CDR2 FNYEAQ.